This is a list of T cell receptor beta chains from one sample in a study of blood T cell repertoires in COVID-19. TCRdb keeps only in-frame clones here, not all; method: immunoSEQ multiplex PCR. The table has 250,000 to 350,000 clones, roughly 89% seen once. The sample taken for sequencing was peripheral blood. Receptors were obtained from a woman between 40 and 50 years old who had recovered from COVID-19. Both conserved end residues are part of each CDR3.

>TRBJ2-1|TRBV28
CASSLAGGGEQFF
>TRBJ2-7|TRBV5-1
CASSSRPQGEQEQYF
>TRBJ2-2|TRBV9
CASSGGLANGELFF
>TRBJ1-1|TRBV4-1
CASSQDSTAVSEAFF
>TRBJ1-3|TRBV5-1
CASSLDEATSGNTIYF
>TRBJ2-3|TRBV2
CASSEGPTSGSLPQYF
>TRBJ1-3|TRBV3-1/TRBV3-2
CASSQGARGNTIYF
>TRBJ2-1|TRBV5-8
CASSLGRREYSHEQFF
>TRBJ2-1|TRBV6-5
CASGGTSDYNEQFF
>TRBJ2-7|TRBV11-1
CASSLVTPYEQYF
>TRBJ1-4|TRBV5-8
CASSLLAGGGEKLFF
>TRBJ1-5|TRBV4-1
CASSPSQGIRGNQPQHF
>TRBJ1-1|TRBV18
CASSRYPDREGRTEAFF
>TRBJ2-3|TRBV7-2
CASSPGLVSDTQYF
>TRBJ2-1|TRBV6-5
CASRDAGAGEQFF
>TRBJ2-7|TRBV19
CASSIALDGSHYEQYF
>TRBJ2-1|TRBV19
CASSIEGGVTYNEQFF
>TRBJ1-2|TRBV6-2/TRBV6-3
CASSTGDYGYTF
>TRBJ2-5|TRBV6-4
CASIAGNWETQYF
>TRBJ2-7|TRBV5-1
CASARTSGSGSYEQYF
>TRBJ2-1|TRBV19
CASTTTGSRNEQFF
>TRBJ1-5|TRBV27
CASRQHRDSNQPQHF
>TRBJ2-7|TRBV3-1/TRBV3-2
CASSPQLREREQYF
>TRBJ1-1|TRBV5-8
CASSLEAGKAFF
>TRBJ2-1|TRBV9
CASSVGSGQGPYNEQFF